Described below is a single T cell receptor beta chain sequence and its context. This clonotype was counted a few times. No antigen is known for it. No base quality values were provided; no much bigger clone lies one nucleotide off. The data originate from a study (dated by TCRdb to 2015 to 2016). Library preparation was by RT-PCR. TCRdb names Illumina MiSeq as the instrument used. The public reads were quality trimmed at Q25 with fastp and then assembled into clones with MiXCR by TCRdb, keeping productive beta chains. Each entry merges the rows of one CDR3 protein and shows their most common DNA and genes. In this sample the table shows fewer than 800,000 distinct CDR3 sequences, approximately 14% of which occur a single time. The ten largest clones take up 3.6% of the sample. This clonotype originated in a female donor in good health, serving as a healthy control. Source material: memory CD4+ T cells from blood.

The nucleotide sequence reads as follows: TGTGCCAGCTCACCCCTGACAGGGTCTGGGGCCAACGTCCTGACTTTC. This gives the protein CASSPLTGSGANVLTF. The sequence joins TRBV18 to TRBJ2-6, with 7 junctional bases fitting TRBD1. Here V drops 3 bases and J drops 1 base, and the junction holds 3 bases not matched to any gene. Including the terminal cysteine and phenylalanine, the CDR3 comprises 16 residues. Solely the CDR3 DNA is kept, with 48 bases framed from the first base. Looking up the germline V gene yields CDR1 KGHSH and CDR2 LQKENI.